At least ten counts were recorded for the clone carrying this T cell receptor (beta chain). The antigen remains unidentified. The entry originates in a study of T-cell reconstitution after alpha-beta-depleted transplantation in children. Points from the study as a whole: Alpha-beta T cells about two months after transplant reportedly derived from several hundred expanded graft clones. Some patients' high day-60 TCRbeta diversity was traced to surviving recipient T cells and thymic progenitors. The main origin of T-cell counts and diversity one year after transplant was newly produced T cells.

V was pared by 1 base and J by 4 bases, with 3 bases of the junction left unmatched. CDR1 is SGHTA and CDR2 is FQGTGA in the germline V gene. This CDR3 has 15 residues. Using unique molecular identifiers, the investigators prepared the TCRbeta library. TCRdb fed the PCR reads into MiXCR, producing one record per CDR3 protein. The table records around 270,000 distinct CDR3 sequences, about 9.5% of them present only once. This chain connects TRBV7-3 to TRBJ2-2; 7 bases fit TRBD1. The sequencing used PBMCs, collected before TCRalphabeta/CD19-depleted stem cell transplant. The TCR comes from a boy under two years old with acute myeloid leukemia, due to receive a stem cell transplant. CDR3 region: CASSLNRGSTGELFF. The CDR3 DNA is TGTGCCAGCAGCTTAAACAGGGGAAGCACCGGGGAGCTGTTTTTT.